This is a list of T cell receptor beta chains from one sample in a study of cytomegalovirus exposure and HLA in healthy donors. Data came from immunoSEQ multiplex PCR; TCRdb stores just in-frame clones and leaves some out. The table shows 110,000 or so clones, with around 77% occurring only once. The sample was PBMCs. The source is a man in his fifties in good health and CMV-seropositive. CDR3s include the opening cysteine and the closing phenylalanine or tryptophan. A D gene is named only where the DNA matches it firmly. The size entry is marked missing in some rows and otherwise reads once, few, many or a size class.

V	D	size	J	CDR3	DNA
TRBV2	TRBD1	NA	TRBJ1-5	CASSENRGEPQHF	TGTGCCAGCAGTGAGAACAGGGGGGAGCCCCAGCATTTT
TRBV18	TRBD1	NA	TRBJ1-2	CASSPSGGADGYTF	TGTGCCAGCTCACCATCAGGGGGCGCAGACGGCTACACCTTC
TRBV29-1	NA	few	TRBJ2-1	CSARGGGYSYNEQFF	TGCAGCGCCCGAGGTGGAGGGTACTCCTACAATGAGCAGTTCTTC
TRBV7-9	TRBD2	NA	TRBJ2-7	CASSLFTSEIEQYF	TGTGCCAGCAGCTTATTCACTAGCGAGATCGAGCAGTACTTC
TRBV28	TRBD2	NA	TRBJ2-5	CASSFLPSGSRRETQYF	TGTGCCAGCAGTTTTTTGCCTAGCGGGAGCAGGAGGGAGACCCAGTACTTC
TRBV20-1	NA	few	TRBJ1-1	CSLEGDTEAFF	TGCAGCCTTGAGGGCGACACTGAAGCTTTCTTT
TRBV19	TRBD1	few	TRBJ1-6	CASSSQGGQGNSPLHF	TGTGCCAGTAGTAGCCAGGGGGGACAGGGGAATTCACCCCTCCACTTT
TRBV7-2	TRBD1	NA	TRBJ1-3	CASSDRGGTGNTIYF	TGTGCCAGCAGCGACAGGGGAGGCACTGGAAACACCATATATTTT
TRBV6-4	NA	NA	TRBJ2-4	CASSDGRKNIQYF	TGTGCCAGCAGTGATGGGCGAAAAAACATTCAGTACTTC
TRBV7-6	NA	NA	TRBJ1-2	CASSINREGSYGYTF	TGTGCCAGCAGTATAAACAGGGAGGGGAGCTATGGCTACACCTTC
TRBV5-1	TRBD1	NA	TRBJ2-3	CASSYNRGVGTDTQYF	TGCGCCAGCAGCTACAACAGGGGAGTTGGCACAGATACGCAGTATTTT
TRBV6-6	NA	NA	TRBJ2-7	CASSYHTTGRIDEQYF	TGTGCCAGCAGTTACCACACGACAGGGAGGATCGACGAGCAGTACTTC
TRBV6-6	TRBD2	NA	TRBJ2-3	CASNEAGVTDTQYF	TGTGCCAGCAACGAGGCGGGGGTCACAGATACGCAGTATTTT
TRBV4-1	TRBD1	NA	TRBJ2-1	CASSLPQGQGLVEQFF	TGCGCCAGCAGCCTCCCGCAAGGACAGGGATTGGTTGAGCAGTTCTTC
TRBV28	NA	NA	TRBJ1-5	CASSTSGGGDQPQHF	TGTGCCAGCAGTACCTCGGGGGGAGGCGATCAGCCCCAGCATTTT
TRBV6-1	NA	few	TRBJ1-1	CASTGTLNTEAFF	TGTGCCAGCACCGGGACACTGAACACTGAAGCTTTCTTT
TRBV7-9	TRBD1	NA	TRBJ2-2	CASSLRGQTNTGELFF	TGTGCCAGCAGCTTGAGGGGACAGACGAACACCGGGGAGCTGTTTTTT
TRBV9	TRBD1	NA	TRBJ2-7	CASSVTTGTGKVKQYF	TGTGCCAGCAGCGTAACCACCGGGACAGGGAAAGTCAAGCAGTACTTC
TRBV4-1	TRBD1	few	TRBJ1-4	CASSHPYRDRDEKLFF	TGCGCCAGCAGCCACCCCTACCGGGACAGGGATGAAAAACTGTTTTTT
TRBV27	TRBD2	NA	TRBJ2-3	CASSPGGWGTDTQYF	TGTGCCAGCTCCCCGGGGGGGTGGGGCACAGATACGCAGTATTTT
TRBV28	TRBD2	NA	TRBJ2-7	CASSLLSGNSYEQYF	TGTGCCAGCAGCCTGCTGAGCGGGAACTCCTACGAGCAGTACTTC
TRBV19	NA	NA	TRBJ1-2	CASTEAGGRGYGYTF	TGTGCCAGTACCGAGGCCGGGGGACGGGGCTATGGCTACACCTTC